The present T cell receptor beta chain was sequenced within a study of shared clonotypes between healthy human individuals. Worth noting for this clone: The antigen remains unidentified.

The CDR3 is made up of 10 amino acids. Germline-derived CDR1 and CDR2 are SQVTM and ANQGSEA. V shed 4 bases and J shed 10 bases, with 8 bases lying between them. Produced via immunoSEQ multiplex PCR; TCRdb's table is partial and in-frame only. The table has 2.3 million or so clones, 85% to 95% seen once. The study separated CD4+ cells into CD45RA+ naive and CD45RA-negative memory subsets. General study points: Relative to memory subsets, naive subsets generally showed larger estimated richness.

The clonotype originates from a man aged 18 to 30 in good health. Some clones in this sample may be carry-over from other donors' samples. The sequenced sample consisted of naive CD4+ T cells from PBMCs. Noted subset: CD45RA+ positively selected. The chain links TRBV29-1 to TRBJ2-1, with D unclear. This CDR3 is CSVGVREQFF. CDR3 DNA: TGCAGCGTTGGCGTCAGGGAGCAGTTCTTC.